This T cell receptor (beta chain) was sequenced for a study of cytomegalovirus exposure and HLA in healthy donors. This CDR3 is built from 16 residues. Germline CDR1 and CDR2: ENHRY and SYGVKD. Trimming pared 4 bases from V and 0 bases from J, leaving 12 bases between. A remark on this clone: Its specificity is not known.

Whole-study results and caveats: The sole available immune exposure information was CMV serostatus. In a later analysis, TCR beta V- and J-gene trimming showed a link to a missense DCLRE1C variant.

PCR was performed using 60 Vbeta and 13 Jbeta primers. The data were produced by immunoSEQ multiplex PCR, yet TCRdb's version contains in-frame clones alone and is incomplete. The data show about 120,000 clones, roughly two thirds seen once. Material: PBMCs. The TCR comes from a man aged 25 to 40 in good health and CMV-seropositive. V usage is TRBV10-3 and J usage is TRBJ2-2; D gene unclear. CDR3 sequence reads: CAISVGQRANTGELFF. CDR3 in DNA: TGTGCCATCAGTGTCGGCCAGCGAGCGAACACCGGGGAGCTGTTTTTT.